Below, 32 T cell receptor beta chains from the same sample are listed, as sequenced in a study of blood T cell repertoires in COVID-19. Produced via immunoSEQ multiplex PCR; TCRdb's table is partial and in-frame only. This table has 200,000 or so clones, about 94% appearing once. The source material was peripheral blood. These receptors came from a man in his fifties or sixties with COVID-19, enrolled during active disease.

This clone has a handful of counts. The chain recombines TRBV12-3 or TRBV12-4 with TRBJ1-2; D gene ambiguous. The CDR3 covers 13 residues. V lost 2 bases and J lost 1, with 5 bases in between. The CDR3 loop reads CASSLHSNYGYTF. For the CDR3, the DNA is TGTGCCAGCAGTTTACACAGTAACTATGGCTACACCTTC.

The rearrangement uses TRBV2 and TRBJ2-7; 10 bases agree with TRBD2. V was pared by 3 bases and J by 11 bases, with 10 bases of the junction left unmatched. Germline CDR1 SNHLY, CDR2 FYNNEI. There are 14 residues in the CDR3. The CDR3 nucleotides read TGTGCCAGCAGTGAGGTGGGACTAGCGCGGGGGGAGTACTTC. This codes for CASSEVGLARGEYF.

The CDR3 reads CASSQGQGARELFF. DNA for the CDR3: TGCGCCAGCAGCCAGGGACAGGGTGCCCGGGAGCTGTTTTTT. This rearrangement joins TRBV5-1 to TRBJ2-2; 9 bases align to TRBD1. Unmatched junction bases numbered 7, after V lost 4 bases and J lost 9 bases. CDR1 is SGHRS and CDR2 is YFSETQ in the germline V gene. There are 14 residues in the CDR3.

The CDR3 is CAWSLRGSNQPQHF. The CDR3, as DNA: TGTGCCTGGAGCCTCAGGGGCAGCAATCAGCCCCAGCATTTT. The chain links TRBV30 to TRBJ1-5; possibly TRBD1 for D (6 bases). Germline V gives CDR1 GTSNPN, CDR2 SVGIG (reference sequence). Trimming pared 3 bases from V and 1 base from J, leaving 10 bases between. CDR3 length: 14 amino acids.

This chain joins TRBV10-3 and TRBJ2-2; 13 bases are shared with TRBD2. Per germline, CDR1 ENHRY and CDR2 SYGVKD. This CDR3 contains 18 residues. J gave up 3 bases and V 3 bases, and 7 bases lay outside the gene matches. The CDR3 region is CAISDLLAGGNYTGELFF. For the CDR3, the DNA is TGTGCCATCAGTGACCTACTAGCGGGGGGGAATTACACCGGGGAGCTGTTTTTT.

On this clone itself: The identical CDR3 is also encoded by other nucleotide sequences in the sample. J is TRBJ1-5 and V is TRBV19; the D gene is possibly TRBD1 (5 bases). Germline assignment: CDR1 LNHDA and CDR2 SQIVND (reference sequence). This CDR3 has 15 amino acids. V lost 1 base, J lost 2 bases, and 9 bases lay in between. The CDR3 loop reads CASSIGGGGNQPQHF. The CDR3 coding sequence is TGTGCCAGTAGTATAGGGGGCGGGGGCAATCAGCCCCAGCATTTT.

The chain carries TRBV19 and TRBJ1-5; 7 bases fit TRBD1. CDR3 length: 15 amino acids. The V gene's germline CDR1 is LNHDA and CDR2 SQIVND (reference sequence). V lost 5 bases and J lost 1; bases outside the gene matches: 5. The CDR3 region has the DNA TGTGCCAGTAGTTACAGGGGATTGAGCAATCAGCCCCAGCATTTT. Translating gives CASSYRGLSNQPQHF. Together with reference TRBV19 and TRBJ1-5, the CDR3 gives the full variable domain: DGGITQSPKYLFRKEGQNVTLSCEQNLNHDAMYWYRQDPGQGLRLIYYSQIVNDFQKGDIAEGYSVSREKKESFPLTVTSAQKNPTAFYLCASSYRGLSNQPQHFGDGTRLSIL.

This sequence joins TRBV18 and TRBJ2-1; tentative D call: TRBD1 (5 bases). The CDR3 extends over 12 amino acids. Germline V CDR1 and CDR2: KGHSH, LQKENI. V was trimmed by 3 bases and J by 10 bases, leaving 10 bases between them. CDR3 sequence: CASSPVGVEQFF. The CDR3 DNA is TGTGCCAGCTCACCCGTAGGGGTCGAGCAGTTCTTC.

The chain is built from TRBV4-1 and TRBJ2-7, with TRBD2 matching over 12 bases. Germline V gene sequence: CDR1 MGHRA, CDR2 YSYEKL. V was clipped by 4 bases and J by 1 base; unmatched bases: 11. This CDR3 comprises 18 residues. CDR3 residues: CASSRLPGLAGLSYEQYF. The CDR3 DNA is TGCGCCAGCAGCCGACTACCGGGACTAGCGGGCTTATCCTACGAGCAGTACTTC.

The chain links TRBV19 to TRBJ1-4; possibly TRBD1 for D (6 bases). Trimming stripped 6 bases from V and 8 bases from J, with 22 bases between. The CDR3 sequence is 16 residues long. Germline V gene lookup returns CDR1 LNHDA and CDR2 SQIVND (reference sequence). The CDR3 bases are TGTGCCAGTAGCCATACAGGGAGACGCGAGGCGGAAAAACTGTTTTTT. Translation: CASSHTGRREAEKLFF.

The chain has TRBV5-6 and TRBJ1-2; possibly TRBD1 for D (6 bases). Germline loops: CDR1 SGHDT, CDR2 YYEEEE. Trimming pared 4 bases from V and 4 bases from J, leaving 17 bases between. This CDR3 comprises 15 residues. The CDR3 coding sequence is TGTGCCAGCAGCCCCGACGCAGGGGCTCCCTATGGCTACACCTTC. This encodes CASSPDAGAPYGYTF.

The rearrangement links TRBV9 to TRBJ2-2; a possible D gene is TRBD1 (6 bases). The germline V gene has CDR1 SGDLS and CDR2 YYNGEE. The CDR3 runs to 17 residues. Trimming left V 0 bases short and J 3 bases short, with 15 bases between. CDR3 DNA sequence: TGTGCCAGCAGCGTAGTAGCTAACAGGGAGTACACCGGGGAGCTGTTTTTT. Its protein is CASSVVANREYTGELFF.

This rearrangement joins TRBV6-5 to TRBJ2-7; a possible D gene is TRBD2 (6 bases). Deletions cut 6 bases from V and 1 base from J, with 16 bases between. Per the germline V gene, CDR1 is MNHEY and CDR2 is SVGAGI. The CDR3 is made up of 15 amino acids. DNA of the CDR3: TGTGCCAGCAGCCGGGGTGGACTAAAGTCCTACGAGCAGTACTTC. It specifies CASSRGGLKSYEQYF.

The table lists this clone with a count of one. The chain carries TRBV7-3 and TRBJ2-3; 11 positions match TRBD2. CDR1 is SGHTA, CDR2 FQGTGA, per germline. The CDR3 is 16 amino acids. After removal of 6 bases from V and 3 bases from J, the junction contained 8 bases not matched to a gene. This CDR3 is CASSVLAGGGTDTQYF. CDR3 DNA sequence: TGTGCCAGCAGTGTTCTAGCGGGAGGAGGTACAGATACGCAGTATTTT.

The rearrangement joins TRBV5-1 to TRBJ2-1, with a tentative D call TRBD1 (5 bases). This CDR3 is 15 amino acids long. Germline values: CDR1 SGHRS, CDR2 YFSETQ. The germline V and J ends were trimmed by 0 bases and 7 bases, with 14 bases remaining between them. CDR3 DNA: TGCGCCAGCAGCTTGGGGCAGGGTATCGGGAATGAGCAGTTCTTC. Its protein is CASSLGQGIGNEQFF.

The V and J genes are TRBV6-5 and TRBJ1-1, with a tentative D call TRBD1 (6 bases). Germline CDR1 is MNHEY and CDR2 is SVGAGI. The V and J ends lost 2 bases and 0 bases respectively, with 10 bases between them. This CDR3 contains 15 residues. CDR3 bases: TGTGCCAGCAGTTACACGACAGGCATGAACACTGAAGCTTTCTTT. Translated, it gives CASSYTTGMNTEAFF.

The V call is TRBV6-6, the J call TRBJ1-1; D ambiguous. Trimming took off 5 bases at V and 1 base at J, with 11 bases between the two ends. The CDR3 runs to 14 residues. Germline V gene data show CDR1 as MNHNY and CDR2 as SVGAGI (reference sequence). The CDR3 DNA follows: TGTGCCAGCAGTGGGGAGGGTGGGAACACTGAAGCTTTCTTT. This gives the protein CASSGEGGNTEAFF.

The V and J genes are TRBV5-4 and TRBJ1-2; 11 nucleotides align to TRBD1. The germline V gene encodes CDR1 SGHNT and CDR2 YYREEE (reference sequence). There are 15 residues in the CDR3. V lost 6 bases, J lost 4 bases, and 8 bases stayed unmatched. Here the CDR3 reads CASTTGTGGLYGYTF. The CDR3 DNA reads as TGTGCCAGCACCACCGGGACAGGGGGTCTCTATGGCTACACCTTC.

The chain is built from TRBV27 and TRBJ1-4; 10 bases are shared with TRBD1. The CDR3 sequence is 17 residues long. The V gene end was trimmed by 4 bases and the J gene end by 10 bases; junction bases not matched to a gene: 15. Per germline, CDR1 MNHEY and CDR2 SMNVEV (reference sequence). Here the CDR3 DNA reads TGTGCCAGCAGTTCCCCCCACTCGGCCGGGACAGGGGCAAAACTGTTTTTT. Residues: CASSSPHSAGTGAKLFF. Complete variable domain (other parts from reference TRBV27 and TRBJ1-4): EAQVTQNPRYLITVTGKKLTVTCSQNMNHEYMSWYRQDPGLGLRQIYYSMNVEVTDKGDVPEGYKVSRKEKRNFPLILESPSPNQTSLYFCASSSPHSAGTGAKLFFGSGTQLSVL.

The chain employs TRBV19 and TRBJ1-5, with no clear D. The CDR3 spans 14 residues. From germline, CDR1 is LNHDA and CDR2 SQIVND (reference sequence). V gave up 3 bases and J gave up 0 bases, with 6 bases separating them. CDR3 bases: TGTGCCAGTAGTATGGAGGTTAGCAATCAGCCCCAGCATTTT. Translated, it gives CASSMEVSNQPQHF.

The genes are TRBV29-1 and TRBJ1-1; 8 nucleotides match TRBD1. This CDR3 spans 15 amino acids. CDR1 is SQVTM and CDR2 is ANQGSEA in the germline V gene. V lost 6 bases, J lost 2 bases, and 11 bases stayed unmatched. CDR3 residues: CSVTYQGAGNTEAFF. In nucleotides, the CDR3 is TGCAGCGTCACCTACCAGGGGGCAGGAAACACTGAAGCTTTCTTT.

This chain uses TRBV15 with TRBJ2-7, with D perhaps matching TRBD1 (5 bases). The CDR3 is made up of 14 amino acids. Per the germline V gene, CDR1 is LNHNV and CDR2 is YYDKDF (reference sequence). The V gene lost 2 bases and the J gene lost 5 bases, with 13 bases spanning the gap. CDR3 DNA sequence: TGTGCCACCAGCAGACCCGGCAGGGTCCACGAGCAGTACTTC. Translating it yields CATSRPGRVHEQYF.

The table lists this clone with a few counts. The CDR3: CASSAGRGDYGYTF. For the CDR3, the DNA is TGTGCCAGCAGTGCCGGCAGGGGAGACTATGGCTACACCTTC. This chain joins TRBV2 and TRBJ1-2, with D maybe TRBD1 (6 bases). The V gene lost 4 bases and the J gene lost 3 bases, with 12 bases spanning the gap. Germline V CDR1 and CDR2: SNHLY, FYNNEI. This CDR3 has 14 residues.

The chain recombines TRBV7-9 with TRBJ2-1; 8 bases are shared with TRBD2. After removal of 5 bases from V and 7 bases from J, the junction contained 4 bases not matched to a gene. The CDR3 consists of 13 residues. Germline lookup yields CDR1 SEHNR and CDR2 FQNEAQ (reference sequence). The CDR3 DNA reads TGTGCCAGCAGCCCGACTAGCGCGAATGAGCAGTTCTTC. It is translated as CASSPTSANEQFF.

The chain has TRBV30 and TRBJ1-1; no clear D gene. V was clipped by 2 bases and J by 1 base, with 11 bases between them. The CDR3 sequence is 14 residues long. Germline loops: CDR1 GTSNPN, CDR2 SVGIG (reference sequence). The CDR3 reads CAWSSLGQNTEAFF. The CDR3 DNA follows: TGTGCCTGGAGTTCCCTGGGCCAGAACACTGAAGCTTTCTTT.

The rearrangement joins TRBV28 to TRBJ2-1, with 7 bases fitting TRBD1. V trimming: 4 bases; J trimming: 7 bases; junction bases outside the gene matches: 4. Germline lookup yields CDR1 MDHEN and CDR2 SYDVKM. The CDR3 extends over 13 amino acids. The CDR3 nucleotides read TGTGCCAGCAGTTCCGAGACAGGGAATGAGCAGTTCTTC. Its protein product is CASSSETGNEQFF.

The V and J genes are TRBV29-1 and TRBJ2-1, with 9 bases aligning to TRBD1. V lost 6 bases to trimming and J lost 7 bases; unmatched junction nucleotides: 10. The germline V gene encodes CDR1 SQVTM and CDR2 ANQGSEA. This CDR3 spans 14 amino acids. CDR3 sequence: CSVHRDRAGNEQFF. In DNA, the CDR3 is TGCAGCGTCCACCGGGACAGGGCAGGAAATGAGCAGTTCTTC.

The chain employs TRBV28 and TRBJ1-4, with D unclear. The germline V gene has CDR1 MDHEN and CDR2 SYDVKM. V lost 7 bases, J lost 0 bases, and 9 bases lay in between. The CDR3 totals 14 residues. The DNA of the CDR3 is TGTGCCAGCACGGGAGTTGCAACTAATGAAAAACTGTTTTTT. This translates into CASTGVATNEKLFF.

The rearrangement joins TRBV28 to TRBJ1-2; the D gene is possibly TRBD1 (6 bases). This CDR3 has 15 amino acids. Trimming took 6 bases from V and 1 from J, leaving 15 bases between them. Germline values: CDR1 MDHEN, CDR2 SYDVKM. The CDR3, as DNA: TGTGCCAGCAGGCAGGGACAAGCCATTAACTATGGCTACACCTTC. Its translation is CASRQGQAINYGYTF.

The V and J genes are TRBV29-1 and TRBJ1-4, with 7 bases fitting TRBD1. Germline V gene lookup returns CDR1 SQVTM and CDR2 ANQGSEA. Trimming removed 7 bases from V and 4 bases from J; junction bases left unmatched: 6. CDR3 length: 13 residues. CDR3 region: CSAQDRINEKLFF. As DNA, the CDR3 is TGCAGCGCCCAGGACAGGATTAATGAAAAACTGTTTTTT.

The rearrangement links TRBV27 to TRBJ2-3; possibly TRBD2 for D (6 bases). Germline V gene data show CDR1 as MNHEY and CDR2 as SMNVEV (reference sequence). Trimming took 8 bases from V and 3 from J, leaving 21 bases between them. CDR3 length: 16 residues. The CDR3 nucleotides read TGTGCCAGCGGGCCTACCGGGACTGTCACTACAGATACGCAGTATTTT. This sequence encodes CASGPTGTVTTDTQYF.

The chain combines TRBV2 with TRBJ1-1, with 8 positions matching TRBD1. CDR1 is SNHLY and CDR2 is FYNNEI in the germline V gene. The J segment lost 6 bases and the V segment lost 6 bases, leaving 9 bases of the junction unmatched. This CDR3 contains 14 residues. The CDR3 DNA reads TGTGCCAGCAGGGGAACAGGGGGAGCGGCTGAAGCTTTCTTT. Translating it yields CASRGTGGAAEAFF.